Listed below are T cell receptor beta chains from one sample, sequenced in a study of response to subunit inactivated influenza vaccine. TCRdb fed the RT-PCR reads into MiXCR, producing one record per CDR3 protein. The profile covers about 520,000 distinct CDR3 sequences, with roughly 23% appearing a single time and approximately 2% taken by the ten largest. The sequenced sample was CD4+ T cells sorted from PBMCs, obtained more than 4 days after vaccination. The receptors originated from a man aged 50-60 years who received an inactivated influenza vaccine. Each CDR3 is given with its conserved first and last residue. The D gene is left open where the match is weak. Where a row states a size, it is once, few, many or the class of an expanded clone; other rows omit it.

j_call: TRBJ2-7
v_call: TRBV14
d_call: .
clone_size: .
cdr3_aa: CASSQGGNRPYEQYF
cdr3_nt: TGTGCCAGCAGCCAAGGGGGGAACCGGCCCTACGAGCAGTACTTC

j_call: TRBJ2-3
v_call: TRBV5-1
d_call: .
clone_size: few
cdr3_aa: CASSRAPGLITDTQYF
cdr3_nt: TGCGCCAGCAGCCGAGCCCCGGGACTTATCACAGATACGCAGTATTTT

j_call: TRBJ2-5
v_call: TRBV15
d_call: .
clone_size: many
cdr3_aa: CATSRDRGLGRQETQYF
cdr3_nt: TGTGCCACCAGCAGAGATAGGGGGTTGGGACGCCAAGAGACCCAGTACTTC

j_call: TRBJ1-1
v_call: TRBV29-1
d_call: .
clone_size: few
cdr3_aa: CSVCWEGGDTEAFF
cdr3_nt: TGCAGCGTTTGTTGGGAGGGCGGTGACACTGAAGCTTTCTTT

j_call: TRBJ1-2
v_call: TRBV4-1
d_call: TRBD1
clone_size: few
cdr3_aa: CASSVGTGEYGYTF
cdr3_nt: TGCGCCAGCAGCGTGGGGACAGGGGAGTATGGCTACACCTTC

j_call: TRBJ2-1
v_call: TRBV5-1
d_call: .
clone_size: .
cdr3_aa: CASSLSPTYNEQFF
cdr3_nt: TGCGCCAGCAGCTTGTCCCCGACCTACAATGAGCAGTTCTTC

j_call: TRBJ1-1
v_call: TRBV4-1
d_call: .
clone_size: .
cdr3_aa: CASSQGTFGFEAFF
cdr3_nt: TGCGCCAGCAGCCAAGGGACATTTGGATTTGAAGCTTTCTTT

j_call: TRBJ2-5
v_call: TRBV5-6
d_call: TRBD2
clone_size: few
cdr3_aa: CASSPLTSGVQETQYF
cdr3_nt: TGTGCCAGCAGCCCCCTGACTAGCGGGGTTCAAGAGACCCAGTACTTC

j_call: TRBJ2-1
v_call: TRBV5-1
d_call: .
clone_size: few
cdr3_aa: CASSLGGMYNEQFF
cdr3_nt: TGCGCCAGCAGCTTGGGCGGGATGTACAATGAGCAGTTCTTC

j_call: TRBJ2-2
v_call: TRBV9
d_call: TRBD1
clone_size: .
cdr3_aa: CASSETDRIFGELFF
cdr3_nt: TGTGCCAGCAGCGAGACGGACAGGATTTTCGGGGAGCTGTTTTTT

j_call: TRBJ1-1
v_call: TRBV7-2
d_call: .
clone_size: .
cdr3_aa: CASSLVYSGTTEAFF
cdr3_nt: TGTGCCAGCAGCTTAGTTTATTCAGGGACCACTGAAGCTTTCTTT

j_call: TRBJ2-2
v_call: TRBV7-2
d_call: TRBD2
clone_size: .
cdr3_aa: CASRPAGATGELFF
cdr3_nt: TGTGCCAGCAGGCCAGCGGGAGCCACCGGGGAGCTGTTTTTT

j_call: TRBJ2-5
v_call: TRBV2
d_call: .
clone_size: many
cdr3_aa: CASSETETQYF
cdr3_nt: TGTGCCAGCAGTGAAACGGAGACCCAGTACTTC

j_call: TRBJ2-7
v_call: TRBV6-1
d_call: TRBD1
clone_size: .
cdr3_aa: CASRRQGLGYEQYF
cdr3_nt: TGTGCCAGCAGGAGACAGGGTCTGGGCTACGAGCAGTACTTC

j_call: TRBJ2-7
v_call: TRBV6-2/TRBV6-3
d_call: TRBD2
clone_size: .
cdr3_aa: CASSLSSGGSYEQYF
cdr3_nt: TGTGCCAGCAGTTTGTCTAGCGGGGGCTCCTACGAGCAGTACTTC

j_call: TRBJ2-7
v_call: TRBV4-1
d_call: TRBD2
clone_size: few
cdr3_aa: CASSQVILTSQREQYF
cdr3_nt: TGCGCCAGCAGCCAAGTCATTTTGACTAGCCAGAGGGAGCAGTACTTC

j_call: TRBJ2-4
v_call: TRBV6-1
d_call: .
clone_size: few
cdr3_aa: CASRTAERWGIQYF
cdr3_nt: TGTGCCAGCAGGACCGCCGAGAGGTGGGGCATTCAGTACTTC

j_call: TRBJ2-7
v_call: TRBV12-3/TRBV12-4
d_call: TRBD2
clone_size: .
cdr3_aa: CASSLGAGGPTSYEQYF
cdr3_nt: TGTGCCAGCAGTTTAGGAGCGGGGGGTCCTACTTCCTACGAGCAGTACTTC

j_call: TRBJ2-1
v_call: TRBV15
d_call: .
clone_size: few
cdr3_aa: CATSGEGDGANYNEQFF
cdr3_nt: TGTGCCACCAGCGGCGAAGGGGACGGTGCGAACTACAATGAGCAGTTCTTC

j_call: TRBJ1-1
v_call: TRBV5-1
d_call: TRBD1
clone_size: .
cdr3_aa: CASSPRDRGRPMNTEAFF
cdr3_nt: TGCGCCAGCAGCCCACGGGACAGGGGGCGTCCAATGAACACTGAAGCTTTCTTT

j_call: TRBJ2-3
v_call: TRBV21-1
d_call: .
clone_size: .
cdr3_aa: CASSLGGHDTQYF
cdr3_nt: TGTGCCAGCAGCTTGGGGGGTCATGATACGCAGTATTTT

j_call: TRBJ2-1
v_call: TRBV20-1
d_call: TRBD2
clone_size: .
cdr3_aa: CSASPSGGGPSEQFF
cdr3_nt: TGCAGTGCTAGCCCCAGCGGGGGGGGGCCTAGTGAGCAGTTCTTC

j_call: TRBJ2-1
v_call: TRBV7-9
d_call: TRBD2
clone_size: .
cdr3_aa: CASSFSLASNEQFF
cdr3_nt: TGTGCCAGCAGCTTTTCACTAGCGTCCAATGAGCAGTTCTTC

j_call: TRBJ1-2
v_call: TRBV4-3
d_call: .
clone_size: few
cdr3_aa: CASSVTGDYGYTF
cdr3_nt: TGCGCCAGCAGCGTTACGGGTGACTATGGCTACACCTTC

j_call: TRBJ2-7
v_call: TRBV6-1
d_call: TRBD1
clone_size: .
cdr3_aa: CASSPWDRYYEQYF
cdr3_nt: TGTGCCAGCAGTCCGTGGGACAGATACTACGAGCAGTACTTC

j_call: TRBJ2-1
v_call: TRBV4-3
d_call: .
clone_size: few
cdr3_aa: CASSQEILRVNNEQFF
cdr3_nt: TGCGCCAGCAGCCAAGAAATTCTGCGGGTTAACAATGAGCAGTTCTTC

j_call: TRBJ1-4
v_call: TRBV20-1
d_call: .
clone_size: .
cdr3_aa: CSARQPAHYSNEKLFF
cdr3_nt: TGCAGTGCTAGGCAGCCAGCTCACTATTCTAATGAAAAACTGTTTTTT

j_call: TRBJ2-7
v_call: TRBV5-1
d_call: .
clone_size: .
cdr3_aa: CASSQTPLSHEQYF
cdr3_nt: TGCGCCAGCAGTCAGACACCCCTGAGTCACGAGCAGTACTTC

j_call: TRBJ2-1
v_call: TRBV7-3
d_call: TRBD2
clone_size: many
cdr3_aa: CASSPNPGPSGSLYEQFF
cdr3_nt: TGTGCCAGCAGCCCTAACCCGGGTCCTAGCGGGAGTTTGTATGAGCAGTTCTTC

j_call: TRBJ2-5
v_call: TRBV28
d_call: TRBD2
clone_size: few
cdr3_aa: CASSLSGLAGGRKKTQYF
cdr3_nt: TGTGCCAGCAGTTTATCGGGACTAGCGGGGGGTAGGAAGAAGACCCAGTACTTC

j_call: TRBJ1-3
v_call: TRBV11-2
d_call: .
clone_size: .
cdr3_aa: CASSLDRLGNTIYF
cdr3_nt: TGTGCCAGCAGCTTAGACAGACTTGGAAACACCATATATTTT

j_call: TRBJ1-5
v_call: TRBV28
d_call: .
clone_size: .
cdr3_aa: CASRLQTLSNQPQHF
cdr3_nt: TGTGCCAGCAGGCTTCAGACACTCAGCAATCAGCCCCAGCATTTT

j_call: TRBJ2-2
v_call: TRBV10-3
d_call: .
clone_size: .
cdr3_aa: CAISEQTNGELFF
cdr3_nt: TGTGCCATCAGTGAACAGACTAACGGGGAGCTGTTTTTT

j_call: TRBJ2-7
v_call: TRBV7-2
d_call: TRBD1
clone_size: .
cdr3_aa: CASSSSGTERYEQYF
cdr3_nt: TGTGCCAGCAGCTCGTCCGGGACAGAGCGCTACGAGCAGTACTTC

j_call: TRBJ2-7
v_call: TRBV20-1
d_call: .
clone_size: .
cdr3_aa: CSVTGRNLYEQYF
cdr3_nt: TGCAGTGTGACGGGACGGAACCTCTACGAGCAGTACTTC

j_call: TRBJ2-7
v_call: TRBV7-9
d_call: .
clone_size: few
cdr3_aa: CASSLGTVIMYEQYF
cdr3_nt: TGTGCCAGCAGCTTAGGGACAGTTATCATGTACGAGCAGTACTTC

j_call: TRBJ1-2
v_call: TRBV29-1
d_call: TRBD1
clone_size: .
cdr3_aa: CSVADGDSGYTF
cdr3_nt: TGCAGCGTTGCTGATGGGGACAGTGGCTACACCTTC

j_call: TRBJ2-7
v_call: TRBV5-1
d_call: TRBD1
clone_size: .
cdr3_aa: CASSDAGTGAYEQYF
cdr3_nt: TGCGCCAGCAGCGACGCCGGGACAGGGGCTTACGAGCAGTACTTC

j_call: TRBJ1-5
v_call: TRBV29-1
d_call: .
clone_size: few
cdr3_aa: CSVGRSANQPQHF
cdr3_nt: TGCAGCGTTGGAAGATCCGCAAATCAGCCCCAGCATTTT

j_call: TRBJ2-2
v_call: TRBV9
d_call: TRBD2
clone_size: few
cdr3_aa: CASSVVSGRATGELFF
cdr3_nt: TGTGCCAGCAGCGTAGTGAGCGGGAGGGCCACTGGGGAGCTGTTTTTT

j_call: TRBJ2-5
v_call: TRBV5-5
d_call: TRBD1
clone_size: .
cdr3_aa: CASSLPGTGAGETQYF
cdr3_nt: TGTGCCAGCAGCTTGCCCGGGACAGGGGCGGGAGAGACCCAGTACTTC